Sequencing of this T cell receptor beta chain was carried out in a study of shared clonotypes between healthy human individuals. Looking at the study overall: CD8 memory received one plate per donor, CD8 naive two, CD4 memory three and CD4 naive three.

The repertoire was sequenced with immunoSEQ multiplex PCR; TCRdb's copy has only in-frame clones and lacks some. The sample records about 2.3 million clones, 93% being singletons. V was trimmed by 5 bases and J by 7 bases, leaving 15 bases between them. There are 14 residues in the CDR3. Germline V gene data show CDR1 as MDHEN and CDR2 as SYDVKM. This receptor was obtained from a man in his late teens or twenties in good health. Some clones in this sample may be carry-over from other donors' samples. The sample comprised naive CD4+ T cells from PBMCs. The sample's subset: CD45RA+ positively selected. The V call is TRBV28, the J call TRBJ1-5; D might be TRBD1 (6 bases). CDR3 coding DNA: TGTGCCAGCAGTCCGGGACAACTGAGACAGCCCCAGCATTTT. Protein sequence: CASSPGQLRQPQHF.